A single sample is the source of the 5 T cell receptor beta chains below, sequenced in a study of blood T cell repertoires in COVID-19. The data were produced by immunoSEQ multiplex PCR, yet TCRdb's version contains in-frame clones alone and is incomplete. This sample has 95,000 to 130,000 clones; roughly 83% occur once, and the top ten carry under 2.5%. The sequencing input was peripheral blood. The source of these receptors is a man aged 30 to 39 with acute or convalescent COVID-19.

This chain joins TRBV5-4 and TRBJ1-1; 8 bases match TRBD1. Germline V CDR1 and CDR2: SGHNT, YYREEE (reference sequence). V lost 5 bases to trimming and J lost 1 base; unmatched junction nucleotides: 4. The CDR3 loop spans 14 amino acids. This CDR3 reads CASRKGQENTEAFF. The DNA of the CDR3 is TGTGCCAGCAGGAAGGGACAGGAGAACACTGAAGCTTTCTTT.

The rearrangement links TRBV19 to TRBJ2-3; tentative D call: TRBD1 (5 bases). Per germline, CDR1 LNHDA and CDR2 SQIVND (reference sequence). There are 14 residues in the CDR3. V was trimmed by 5 bases and J by 0 bases, leaving 9 bases between them. CDR3 loop: CASSLRQSTDTQYF. Here the CDR3 DNA reads TGTGCCAGTAGTCTCCGACAGAGCACAGATACGCAGTATTTT.

As DNA, the CDR3 is TGTGCCAGCAGTTCCGGGACAGGGGGCTACGAGCAGTACTTC. It specifies CASSSGTGGYEQYF. J is TRBJ2-7 and V is TRBV27; TRBD1 matches at 11 bases. In germline, CDR1 is MNHEY, CDR2 SMNVEV (reference sequence). V was clipped by 4 bases and J by 3 bases; unmatched bases: 2. The CDR3 sequence is 14 residues long.

The V and J genes are TRBV3-1 (or the pseudogene TRBV3-2) and TRBJ2-1; 10 bases align to TRBD1. CDR1 and CDR2 (germline): LGHDT, YNNKEL (reference sequence). Trimming at V came to 4 bases and at J to 8 bases, leaving 5 bases not matched to a gene. The CDR3 is made up of 14 amino acids. CDR3 sequence: CASSRDRGRDEQFF. The CDR3 coding sequence is TGTGCCAGCAGCCGAGACAGGGGGCGAGATGAGCAGTTCTTC.

This clone was picked up one time. The rearrangement links TRBV3-1 (or the pseudogene TRBV3-2) to TRBJ1-2; no firm D call. V was cut by 0 bases and J by 2 bases, with 7 bases left in between. The CDR3 is made up of 14 amino acids. Germline V gene lookup returns CDR1 LGHDT and CDR2 YNNKEL (reference sequence). The CDR3 DNA is TGTGCCAGCAGCCAAGATCCGGGGAACTATGGCTACACCTTC. Translation: CASSQDPGNYGYTF.